The source of this TCR beta chain is a study of graft-versus-host responses after intestinal transplantation. In the study overall: Multivisceral, liver-intestinal, or isolated intestinal transplants were received by the recipients. Every recipient underwent anti-thymocyte globulin induction, then tacrolimus and steroids for approximately three years.

Study results and limitations: Recipient marrow contained GvH clones, some of which appeared first in ileum or blood. HvG clone declines early post-transplant were associated with peak circulating GvH levels.

Measured with immunoSEQ multiplex PCR; TCRdb has only the in-frame clones, and not every one. The table shows 25,000 to 35,000 clones, with 90% to 95% occurring only once. As concerns this clone: Its specificity is not known.

This specimen consisted of PBMCs, obtained just over 65 days after intestinal transplant. This receptor was obtained from a human patient who received an intestinal transplant, so some T cells may come from the graft donor.

This CDR3 reads CASSLRSWDIDSPLHF. The CDR3 DNA reads as TGTGCCAGCAGCTTGAGAAGTTGGGATATAGATTCACCCCTCCACTTT. The chain joins TRBV5-6 to TRBJ1-6; D is uncertain. V lost 1 base to trimming and J lost 8 bases, with 16 bases between them. Germline V lookup: CDR1 SGHDT, CDR2 YYEEEE. CDR3 length equals 16 residues.